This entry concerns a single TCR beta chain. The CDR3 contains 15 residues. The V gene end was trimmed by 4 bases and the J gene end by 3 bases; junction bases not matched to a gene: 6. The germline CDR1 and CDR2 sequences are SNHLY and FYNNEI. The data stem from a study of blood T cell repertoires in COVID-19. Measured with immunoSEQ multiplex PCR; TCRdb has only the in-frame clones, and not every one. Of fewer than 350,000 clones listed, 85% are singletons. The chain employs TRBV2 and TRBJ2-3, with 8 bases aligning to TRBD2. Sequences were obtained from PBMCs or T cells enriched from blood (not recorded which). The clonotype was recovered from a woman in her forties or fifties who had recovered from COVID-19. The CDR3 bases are TGTGCCAGCAGTGGAGTAGCGGGACATACAGATACGCAGTATTTT. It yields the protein CASSGVAGHTDTQYF.